These 26 T cell receptor beta chains share one sample of origin, sequenced in a study of Ad26.COV2.S vaccination and SARS-CoV-2 variants. This sample's treatment: around 19 received Ad26.COV2.S at low or high dose, single or two shots; 5 received placebo; per-sample allocation not given. The investigators took samples on day 63 after the first vaccine or placebo injection. Measured with immunoSEQ multiplex PCR; TCRdb has only the in-frame clones, and not every one. The sample lists more than 300,000 clones; around 84% were seen once. The sequenced sample was peripheral blood, obtained in a trial of Ad26.COV2.S vaccine versus placebo. The receptors were gathered from a person between 18 and 59 years old who received the Ad26.COV2.S COVID-19 vaccine or a placebo.

The chain links TRBV25-1 to TRBJ1-6, with D unresolved. CDR3 length: 12 residues. CDR1 and CDR2 (germline): MGHDK, SYGVNS. V lost 6 bases and J lost 5, with 5 bases in between. The CDR3 bases are TGTGCCAGCAGCCTTGATAATTCACCCCTCCACTTT. This encodes CASSLDNSPLHF.

This chain connects TRBV9 to TRBJ2-5; D remains unclear. Trimming stripped 3 bases from V and 2 bases from J, with 8 bases between. CDR3 length: 13 amino acids. Germline-derived CDR1 and CDR2 are SGDLS and YYNGEE. CDR3 sequence (DNA): TGTGCCAGCAGCGCCAGTCCTCAAGAGACCCAGTACTTC. This codes for CASSASPQETQYF.

This chain connects TRBV19 to TRBJ1-2, with unresolved D. V was clipped by 7 bases and J by 2 bases, with 8 bases between them. The CDR3 runs 12 residues. Germline CDR1 is LNHDA and CDR2 is SQIVND (reference sequence). DNA of the CDR3: TGTGCCAGTACCTATAACAACTATGGCTACACCTTC. This encodes CASTYNNYGYTF.

The chain links TRBV10-3 to TRBJ2-2; 8 nucleotides match TRBD1. The CDR3 extends over 14 amino acids. CDR1 ENHRY and CDR2 SYGVKD come from the germline V gene. V lost 6 bases, J lost 1 base, and 1 base stayed unmatched. As DNA, the CDR3 is TGTGCCATCAGAGGGACAGGGAACACCGGGGAGCTGTTTTTT. Translation gives CAIRGTGNTGELFF.

The V call is TRBV3-1 (or the pseudogene TRBV3-2), the J call TRBJ1-6; D not certain. The ends were cut back, 3 bases at V and 7 bases at J, with 10 bases in the middle. CDR1 and CDR2 from the germline V gene are LGHDT and YNNKEL (reference sequence). The CDR3 has 14 amino acids. CDR3 bases: TGTGCCAGCAGCCAGATGGCAAAGAATTCACCCCTCCACTTT. It is translated as CASSQMAKNSPLHF.

The rearrangement uses TRBV3-1 (or the pseudogene TRBV3-2) and TRBJ2-1, with D perhaps matching TRBD2 (6 bases). CDR1 LGHDT and CDR2 YNNKEL come from the germline V gene (reference sequence). The CDR3 is 15 residues long. The V gene lost 1 base and the J gene lost 4 bases, with 11 bases spanning the gap. The chain's CDR3 is CASSQGWDSYNEQFF. The DNA for the CDR3 is TGTGCCAGCAGCCAAGGCTGGGACTCTTACAATGAGCAGTTCTTC.

This rearrangement joins TRBV27 to TRBJ2-3; 11 nucleotides align to TRBD1. The CDR3 totals 19 residues. With V trimmed by 1 base and J by 1 base, 10 bases remained unmatched. Germline V CDR1 and CDR2: MNHEY, SMNVEV (reference sequence). CDR3 in amino acids: CASSLWGTGGHTRTDTQYF. CDR3 nucleotides: TGTGCCAGCAGTTTATGGGGGACAGGGGGGCATACCCGCACAGATACGCAGTATTTT.

V usage is TRBV4-3 and J usage is TRBJ2-1; D is undetermined. This CDR3 is 13 amino acids long. Trimming shortened V by 3 bases and J by 7 bases, and 10 bases separated the two germline ends. Germline assignment: CDR1 LGHNA and CDR2 YSLEER. CDR3 residues: CASSQSRRNEQFF. Here the CDR3 DNA reads TGCGCCAGCAGCCAGTCCCGCAGGAATGAGCAGTTCTTC.

The V and J genes are TRBV5-8 and TRBJ1-1; D not certain. V was trimmed by 1 base and J by 8 bases, leaving 12 bases between them. The germline V gene encodes CDR1 SGHTS and CDR2 YDEGEE. This CDR3 is built from 13 residues. The CDR3 loop is CASSLQEGFEAFF. The CDR3 coding sequence is TGTGCCAGCAGCTTGCAAGAAGGGTTCGAAGCTTTCTTT.

The chain links TRBV30 to TRBJ1-2; D unresolved. V was trimmed by 2 bases and J by 8 bases, leaving 12 bases between them. Germline V gene sequence: CDR1 GTSNPN, CDR2 SVGIG (reference sequence). CDR3 length: 12 residues. The CDR3 bases are TGTGCCTGGAGTTTCGGACCGCTCGGCTACACCTTC. Amino acids: CAWSFGPLGYTF.

The rearrangement joins TRBV25-1 to TRBJ2-1, with TRBD1 identical over 9 bases. Germline assignment: CDR1 MGHDK and CDR2 SYGVNS. The length of the CDR3 is 15 residues. The V segment lost 1 base and the J segment 5 bases; nucleotides outside the gene matches: 3. In DNA, the CDR3 is TGTGCCAGCAGTGAATTCGGGACAGGGCACAATGAGCAGTTCTTC. It yields the protein CASSEFGTGHNEQFF. The full variable domain, rest sourced from reference TRBV25-1 and TRBJ2-1, is EADIYQTPRYLVIGTGKKITLECSQTMGHDKMYWYQQDPGMELHLIHYSYGVNSTEKGDLSSESTVSRIRTEHFPLTLESARPSHTSQYLCASSEFGTGHNEQFFGPGTRLTVL.

The rearrangement joins TRBV5-8 to TRBJ2-3; TRBD1 agrees at 9 bases. In germline, CDR1 is SGHTS, CDR2 YDEGEE. Trimming took 5 bases from V and 0 from J; bases not matched to a gene: 10. The CDR3 contains 17 residues. CDR3 in amino acids: CASSFRRTGASTDTQYF. CDR3 nucleotide sequence: TGTGCCAGCAGTTTTCGGCGGACAGGGGCTAGCACAGATACGCAGTATTTT.

The CDR3 coding sequence is TGTGCCAGCAGTGAGGTCGGGGGATCCTACAATGAGCAGTTCTTC. Its translation: CASSEVGGSYNEQFF. V usage is TRBV2 and J usage is TRBJ2-1; a possible D gene is TRBD2 (6 bases). The germline V gene encodes CDR1 SNHLY and CDR2 FYNNEI. V lost 3 bases, J lost 1 base, and 10 bases lay in between. The CDR3 is made up of 15 amino acids.

V and J are TRBV9 and TRBJ2-1; 12 bases agree with TRBD2. CDR1 and CDR2 (germline): SGDLS, YYNGEE. Unmatched junction bases numbered 3, after V lost 3 bases and J lost 5 bases. This CDR3 has 15 amino acids. DNA of the CDR3: TGTGCCAGCAGCGGACGACTAGCGGGAGACAATGAGCAGTTCTTC. It encodes CASSGRLAGDNEQFF. Filled out from reference TRBV9 and TRBJ2-1, the complete variable domain reads DSGVTQTPKHLITATGQRVTLRCSPRSGDLSVYWYQQSLDQGLQFLIQYYNGEERAKGNILERFSAQQFPDLHSELNLSSLELGDSALYFCASSGRLAGDNEQFFGPGTRLTVL.

The chain links TRBV19 to TRBJ1-1, with D tentatively TRBD1 (5 bases). Trimming took off 3 bases at V and 3 bases at J, with 14 bases between the two ends. Germline CDR1 is LNHDA and CDR2 is SQIVND (reference sequence). This CDR3 spans 15 amino acids. The chain's CDR3 is CASSIGRPGDTEAFF. The CDR3 nucleotides are TGTGCCAGTAGTATTGGTCGACCGGGGGACACTGAAGCTTTCTTT.

On this clone itself: Distinct nucleotide sequences in the sample also encode this CDR3. The chain combines TRBV7-2 with TRBJ2-3; D ambiguous. The CDR3 contains 14 residues. V was shortened by 1 base and J by 0 bases, with 5 bases between the two germline ends. Germline V gene sequence: CDR1 SGHTA, CDR2 FQGNSA. As DNA, the CDR3 is TGTGCCAGCAGCTTAGGGTTAAGCACAGATACGCAGTATTTT. This gives the protein CASSLGLSTDTQYF.

Here the CDR3 DNA reads TGCGCCAGCAGCTTCGATTCGGTTTACAGGCCCTACGAGCAGTACTTC. Its protein product is CASSFDSVYRPYEQYF. The chain employs TRBV5-1 and TRBJ2-7; TRBD1 might be the D (5 bases). Germline assignment: CDR1 SGHRS and CDR2 YFSETQ. The V gene lost 2 bases and the J gene lost 2 bases, with 17 bases spanning the gap. CDR3 length: 16 residues. The whole variable domain, filled in from reference TRBV5-1 and TRBJ2-7, reads KAGVTQTPRYLIKTRGQQVTLSCSPISGHRSVSWYQQTPGQGLQFLFEYFSETQRNKGNFPGRFSGRQFSNSRSEMNVSTLELGDSALYLCASSFDSVYRPYEQYFGPGTRLTVT.

V usage is TRBV19 and J usage is TRBJ2-1, with a weak D call TRBD1 (5 bases). Trimming took off 3 bases at V and 3 bases at J, with 15 bases between the two ends. CDR1 and CDR2 (germline): LNHDA, SQIVND (reference sequence). The CDR3 totals 16 residues. As DNA, the CDR3 is TGTGCCAGTAGTATTTTGGGGCAATCGAACTACAATGAGCAGTTCTTC. It encodes CASSILGQSNYNEQFF.

The gene calls are TRBV6-1 and TRBJ1-2; TRBD1 matches 7 bases. This CDR3 has 16 residues. The V and J ends lost 2 bases and 1 base, in that order; junction bases with no gene match: 7. Germline values: CDR1 MNHNS, CDR2 SASEGT. DNA for the CDR3: TGTGCCAGCAGTGAATGGGGTGGACAGGTTAACTATGGCTACACCTTC. Translation gives CASSEWGGQVNYGYTF.

This chain links TRBV18 with TRBJ2-3, with 8 bases that match TRBD1. Per germline, CDR1 KGHSH and CDR2 LQKENI. The CDR3 is 16 amino acids. The V and J ends lost 3 bases and 0 bases, in that order; junction bases with no gene match: 5. CDR3 region: CASSPQGAASTDTQYF. The CDR3 DNA is TGTGCCAGCTCACCGCAGGGGGCAGCTAGCACAGATACGCAGTATTTT.

This clone has only one observation. The chain recombines TRBV25-1 with TRBJ2-7; 12 nucleotides align to TRBD1. The V gene's germline CDR1 is MGHDK and CDR2 SYGVNS. The CDR3 length is 14 residues. Losses at the gene ends were 7 bases for V and 7 bases for J; bases not matched to a gene: 8. In DNA, the CDR3 is TGTGCCAGCACCGGGACAGGGGGCCCCCGGGAGCAGTACTTC. This gives the protein CASTGTGGPREQYF.

CDR3 residues: CASSLGGLATTQYF. CDR3 bases: TGTGCCAGCAGCTTGGGGGGACTAGCGACGACCCAGTACTTC. The V gene is TRBV7-2, the J gene TRBJ2-5; 10 nucleotides match TRBD2. The germline V gene encodes CDR1 SGHTA and CDR2 FQGNSA. After removal of 3 bases from V and 7 bases from J, the junction contained 5 bases not matched to a gene. The CDR3 has 14 amino acids.

The chain couples TRBV5-6 to TRBJ2-5, with D unresolved. The CDR3 sequence is 13 residues long. Germline V lookup: CDR1 SGHDT, CDR2 YYEEEE. With 0 bases removed from V and 5 bases from J, the gap between germline ends came to 8 bases. The CDR3 loop reads CASSLAAWETQYF. The CDR3 nucleotides read TGTGCCAGCAGCTTGGCGGCTTGGGAGACCCAGTACTTC.

The chain couples TRBV6-5 to TRBJ1-1, with D hard to call. Germline V gene sequence: CDR1 MNHEY, CDR2 SVGAGI. V lost 6 bases and J 3 bases, leaving 14 bases between the germline ends. The CDR3 is 14 amino acids. The CDR3: CASSLTGKYTEAFF. The CDR3 nucleotides read TGTGCCAGCAGCCTGACGGGGAAGTACACTGAAGCTTTCTTT.

CDR3 region: CASRANRGYGYTF. The CDR3 nucleotides are TGTGCCAGCAGGGCGAACAGGGGCTATGGCTACACCTTC. This chain links TRBV2 with TRBJ1-2; 7 bases align to TRBD1. Germline V gene lookup returns CDR1 SNHLY and CDR2 FYNNEI. The ends lost 6 bases at V and 4 bases at J; junction bases unmatched: 5. The CDR3 has 13 amino acids.

The rearrangement links TRBV7-9 to TRBJ2-1; D perhaps matches TRBD2 (5 bases). In germline, CDR1 is SEHNR, CDR2 FQNEAQ (reference sequence). The V end was cut by 2 bases, the J end by 2 bases, with 10 bases between. The length of the CDR3 is 15 residues. The CDR3 nucleotides are TGTGCCAGCAGCTTAATCGGGGTAGCCTACAATGAGCAGTTCTTC. Its protein product is CASSLIGVAYNEQFF. The complete variable domain, with remaining parts taken from reference TRBV7-9 and TRBJ2-1, reads DTGVSQNPRHKITKRGQNVTFRCDPISEHNRLYWYRQTLGQGPEFLTYFQNEAQLEKSRLLSDRFSAERPKGSFSTLEIQRTEQGDSAMYLCASSLIGVAYNEQFFGPGTRLTVL.